This T cell receptor (beta chain) was captured by sequencing in a study of blood T cell repertoires in COVID-19. Overall study context: Sample material is recorded as cDNA or gDNA derived from T cells, B-cell-depleted T cells, or PBMCs.

Cohort assignment relied on participant-reported clinical history. Original processing methods: How many nucleated cells were present was estimated from reference gene primer amplification. Method: immunoSEQ multiplex PCR; TCRdb's copy keeps in-frame clones and lacks some. V, J and clone size were drawn from that table, and D and trimming were deduced from the DNA. Among roughly 250,000 clones listed, approximately 86% were seen once. The CDR3 runs 13 residues. Germline-derived CDR1 and CDR2 are GTSNPN and SVGIG (reference sequence). Between the trimmed V and J ends, which lost 3 bases and 10 bases, there was a span of 16 bases. This clone came up once.

The sample comprised PBMCs or T cells enriched from blood (not recorded which). The rearrangement uses TRBV30 and TRBJ2-1; D perhaps matches TRBD2 (6 bases). The sequence derives from a woman in her forties with acute COVID-19. The CDR3 region has the DNA TGTGCCTGGAGGATACTTGTAGGGAGGGAGCAGTTCTTC. Protein product: CAWRILVGREQFF.